This T cell receptor (beta chain) was recorded in a study of identical twins. Unique molecular identifiers were present on the cDNA, and a universal primer site came from template switching. TCRdb redid the calling of the 5' RACE reads with MiXCR, one entry per CDR3 protein. This table holds about 100,000 distinct CDR3 sequences, about 6% found once. Healthy Caucasian individuals made up all the donors. V dropped 4 bases and J dropped 6; count of bases not matched to a gene: 10. CDR1 SGHRS and CDR2 YFSETQ come from the germline V gene. CDR3 size: 15 residues. Study observations and caveats: Memory repertoires showed no such pattern, whereas abundant cord blood beta clonotypes carried fewer insertions. Modeled out-of-frame TCR alpha sharing in monozygotic twins fell below observed levels.

This clonotype has ten or more counts. Its antigen is not known. The receptor was isolated from a woman aged 45-65 years in good health. The specimen sequenced was memory T cells sorted from blood. This chain connects TRBV5-1 to TRBJ2-1, with TRBD2 identical over 7 bases. In DNA form, the CDR3 reads TGCGCCAGCAGCAGGGGTGCTAGCGGTAGCAATGAGCAGTTCTTC. This encodes CASSRGASGSNEQFF.